Listed below are T cell receptor beta chains from one sample, sequenced in a study of Ad26.COV2.S vaccination and SARS-CoV-2 variants. Generated by immunoSEQ multiplex PCR, the TCRdb table keeps only in-frame clones and is missing some. The sample has around 450,000 clones, 75% to 90% seen once. The sequences come from peripheral blood, collected in a trial of Ad26.COV2.S vaccine versus placebo. These receptors originate from a person aged 18 to 59 who received the Ad26.COV2.S COVID-19 vaccine or a placebo. CDR3s leave out the opening cysteine and the closing phenylalanine or tryptophan. D genes are given only for firm matches.

v_gene: TRBV12-3/TRBV12-4
d_gene: TRBD1
CDR3aa: ASSVRGAYGYT

v_gene: TRBV30
d_gene: TRBD1
CDR3aa: AWSPRTGIIQPQH

v_gene: TRBV6-6
d_gene: TRBD1
CDR3aa: ASSYGQANSPLH

v_gene: TRBV24-1
d_gene: NA
CDR3aa: ATSDLRGGQETQY

v_gene: TRBV28
d_gene: NA
CDR3aa: ASHSASTDTQY

v_gene: TRBV6-4
d_gene: NA
CDR3aa: ASSQGLNQPQH

v_gene: TRBV11-2
d_gene: NA
CDR3aa: ASSLGWQETQY

v_gene: TRBV11-2
d_gene: NA
CDR3aa: ASSLVIGLLY

v_gene: TRBV27
d_gene: NA
CDR3aa: ASSSLWANTGELF

v_gene: TRBV19
d_gene: NA
CDR3aa: ATLDRDSTDTQY

v_gene: TRBV9
d_gene: NA
CDR3aa: ASSVLPSSYNEQF

v_gene: TRBV28
d_gene: NA
CDR3aa: ASSSPGDGYT

v_gene: TRBV7-3
d_gene: TRBD1
CDR3aa: ASSADRGQYEQY

v_gene: TRBV6-6
d_gene: NA
CDR3aa: ASREVSGYT

v_gene: TRBV9
d_gene: NA
CDR3aa: ASSVSPTRNTEAF

v_gene: TRBV18
d_gene: NA
CDR3aa: ASSRDTPGNEQF

v_gene: TRBV9
d_gene: NA
CDR3aa: ASSAVFAYGYT

v_gene: TRBV7-3
d_gene: TRBD2
CDR3aa: ASSLGTSGGRNEQF

v_gene: TRBV7-9
d_gene: NA
CDR3aa: ASSFSQGTEAF

v_gene: TRBV7-7
d_gene: NA
CDR3aa: ASSLKGGSVRQPQH

v_gene: TRBV7-8
d_gene: TRBD1
CDR3aa: ASSSGGVVDQPQH

v_gene: TRBV19
d_gene: TRBD1
CDR3aa: ASSIGTGYYEQY

v_gene: TRBV27
d_gene: TRBD1
CDR3aa: ASSSQGADNQPQH

v_gene: TRBV7-2
d_gene: NA
CDR3aa: ASSLLQGIGELF

v_gene: TRBV14
d_gene: NA
CDR3aa: ASSRRTAETQY

v_gene: TRBV10-3
d_gene: TRBD1
CDR3aa: AIRVQGWYTEAF

v_gene: TRBV5-1
d_gene: NA
CDR3aa: ASSPRGGMNTEAF

v_gene: TRBV7-9
d_gene: TRBD2
CDR3aa: ASSSSGGAYEQY

v_gene: TRBV11-3
d_gene: NA
CDR3aa: ASSNSRSNEQF

v_gene: TRBV19
d_gene: TRBD1
CDR3aa: ASSRRQGSTEAF

v_gene: TRBV7-9
d_gene: NA
CDR3aa: ASRPGQGATEAF

v_gene: TRBV6-5
d_gene: NA
CDR3aa: ASSYIDSFYEQY

v_gene: TRBV14
d_gene: NA
CDR3aa: ASSQVSGNTIY

v_gene: TRBV5-5
d_gene: TRBD1
CDR3aa: ASSPWDRSSYNSPLH

v_gene: TRBV18
d_gene: NA
CDR3aa: ASSPGVSEKLF

v_gene: TRBV5-1
d_gene: NA
CDR3aa: ASSYGPGETQY

v_gene: TRBV2
d_gene: NA
CDR3aa: ASSLEETQY

v_gene: TRBV5-4
d_gene: TRBD2
CDR3aa: ASSLETSGAFSYEQY

v_gene: TRBV30
d_gene: NA
CDR3aa: AWGRGATGELF

v_gene: TRBV6-5
d_gene: TRBD2
CDR3aa: ASSQRDGDTQY

v_gene: TRBV3-1/TRBV3-2
d_gene: NA
CDR3aa: ASSQAADNYYGYT

v_gene: TRBV11-2
d_gene: NA
CDR3aa: ASSQRRGLISPLH

v_gene: TRBV9
d_gene: NA
CDR3aa: ASSGGGVAGGEKLF

v_gene: TRBV27
d_gene: NA
CDR3aa: ASSPLATFGYT

v_gene: TRBV9
d_gene: NA
CDR3aa: ASSVDGSAYNSPLH

v_gene: TRBV15
d_gene: NA
CDR3aa: ATSSGTEGPYSNQPQH

v_gene: TRBV19
d_gene: NA
CDR3aa: ASSIPALPADTQY

v_gene: TRBV24-1
d_gene: NA
CDR3aa: ATSDLSGNYNEQF

v_gene: TRBV7-8
d_gene: TRBD1
CDR3aa: ASSLGFQGVRTDTQY

v_gene: TRBV2
d_gene: NA
CDR3aa: ASSLGSGSPYEQY

v_gene: TRBV2
d_gene: NA
CDR3aa: ASSSLYAGSTYGYT

v_gene: TRBV2
d_gene: NA
CDR3aa: ASSEIGSSWKTQY

v_gene: TRBV5-1
d_gene: NA
CDR3aa: ASSTGPPNTEAF

v_gene: TRBV5-1
d_gene: TRBD1
CDR3aa: ASSLVAQGDGYT

v_gene: TRBV5-6
d_gene: TRBD1
CDR3aa: ASSLRLAGGLYGYT

v_gene: TRBV5-4
d_gene: TRBD2
CDR3aa: ASSWDLAGVNIQY

v_gene: TRBV19
d_gene: TRBD1
CDR3aa: ASSIMRGQSQH

v_gene: TRBV19
d_gene: NA
CDR3aa: ASSIGGSGDTQY

v_gene: TRBV3-1/TRBV3-2
d_gene: NA
CDR3aa: ASSQGGFGYEQY